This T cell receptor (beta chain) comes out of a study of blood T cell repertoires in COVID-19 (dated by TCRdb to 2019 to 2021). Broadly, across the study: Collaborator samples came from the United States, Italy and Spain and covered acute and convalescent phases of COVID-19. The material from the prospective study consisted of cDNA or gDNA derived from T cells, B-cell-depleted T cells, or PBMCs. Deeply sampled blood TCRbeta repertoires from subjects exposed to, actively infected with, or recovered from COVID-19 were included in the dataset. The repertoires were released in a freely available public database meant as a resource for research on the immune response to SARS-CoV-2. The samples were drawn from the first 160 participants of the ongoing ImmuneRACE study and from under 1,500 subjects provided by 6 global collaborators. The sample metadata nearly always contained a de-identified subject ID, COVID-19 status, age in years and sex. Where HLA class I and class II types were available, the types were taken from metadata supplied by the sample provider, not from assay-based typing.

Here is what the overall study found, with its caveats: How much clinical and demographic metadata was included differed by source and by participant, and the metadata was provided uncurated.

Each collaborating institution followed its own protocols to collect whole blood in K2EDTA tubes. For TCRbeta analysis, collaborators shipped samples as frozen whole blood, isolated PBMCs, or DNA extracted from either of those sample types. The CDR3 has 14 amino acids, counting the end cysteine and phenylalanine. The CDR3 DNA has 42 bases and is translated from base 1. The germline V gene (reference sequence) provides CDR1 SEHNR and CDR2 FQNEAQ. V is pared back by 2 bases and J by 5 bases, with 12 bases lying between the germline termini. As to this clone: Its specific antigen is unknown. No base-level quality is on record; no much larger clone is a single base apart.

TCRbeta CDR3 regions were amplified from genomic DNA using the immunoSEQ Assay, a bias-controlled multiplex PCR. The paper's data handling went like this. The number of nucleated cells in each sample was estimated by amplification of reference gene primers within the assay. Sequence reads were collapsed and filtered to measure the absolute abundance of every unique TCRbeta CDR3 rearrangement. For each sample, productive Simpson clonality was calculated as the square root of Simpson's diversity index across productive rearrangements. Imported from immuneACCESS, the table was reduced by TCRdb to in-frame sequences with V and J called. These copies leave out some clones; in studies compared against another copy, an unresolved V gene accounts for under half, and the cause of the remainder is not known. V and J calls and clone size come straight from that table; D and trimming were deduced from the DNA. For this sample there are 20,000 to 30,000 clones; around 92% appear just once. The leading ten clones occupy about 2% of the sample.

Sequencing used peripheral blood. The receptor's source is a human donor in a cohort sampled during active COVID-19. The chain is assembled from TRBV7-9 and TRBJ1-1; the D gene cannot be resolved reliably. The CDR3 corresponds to CASSLQRDRTEAFF. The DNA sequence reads TGTGCCAGCAGCTTACAACGGGATAGGACTGAAGCTTTCTTT.